This TCR beta chain was sequenced for a study of OX40 agonist ivuxolimab in advanced cancers. Concerning the study at large: Ivuxolimab was an agonistic, fully human IgG2 monoclonal antibody directed against OX40 (CD134), a costimulatory receptor. Three dose-escalation patients achieved partial responses, one with hepatocellular carcinoma and two with cutaneous melanoma. The monotherapy dose-escalation portion (N of about 50 patients) of the phase I ivuxolimab trial is reported in the paper. In the dose-escalation cohort, approximately 82% of patients were male, and the mean age was approximately 60 years with a range of 23 to 79. Intravenous ivuxolimab was administered to patients every 2 weeks at six dose levels: 0.01, 0.1, 0.3, 1.5, 3 and 10 mg/kg. Among the 50 to 55 dose-escalation patients, some 20 had hepatocellular carcinoma, approximately 15 melanoma, 9 renal cell carcinoma and 9 head and neck cancer. Peripheral TCRbeta sequencing was intended to test whether TCR sequence diversity was altered and clonal T-cell expansion was caused by ivuxolimab. Prior anti-PD-1, anti-PD-L1 or anti-CTLA-4 therapy was permitted, and checkpoint inhibitors had been received by more than 35% of dose-escalation patients. What the research found in general, with its limitations: At doses from 0.1 to 3.0 mg/kg, clonal expansion was seen in both CD4+ and CD8+ blood T cells between baseline and week 6. On average, CD8+ T cells showed more expanded clones than CD4+ T cells after ivuxolimab. The antigen specificity of the clonally expanded peripheral T cells was not determined. Low levels of normalized T-cell clonal expansion were also shown by some nonresponding patients. In partial responders in the 0.1-3.0 mg/kg groups, normalized peripheral clonal expansion was found to be among the lowest, especially among CD8+ T cells.

Concerning this clone: Its recognized antigen is unknown. No clone much larger than this one lies a single base away; base qualities are absent.

The trial excluded patients who had a history of autoimmune disease or who were on systemic immunosuppression. Peripheral blood for TCR sequencing was collected from all dose cohorts at baseline, on cycle 4 day 1, and on cycle 7 day 1. Samples were obtained from an open-label, multicenter, first-in-human phase I dose-escalation trial of ivuxolimab. Adults with locally advanced or metastatic melanoma, renal cell carcinoma, hepatocellular carcinoma or head and neck squamous cell carcinoma were enrolled in the trial. CD4+ and CD8+ T cells were sorted separately from peripheral blood before TCR sequencing. Genomic DNA was extracted from sorted cells for sequencing of the TCRbeta CDR3 region. TCRbeta CDR3 regions were sequenced using the immunoSEQ Assay. TCRdb retrieved this table from immuneACCESS and kept in-frame rearrangements only. Not all clones are present; in checked studies, unresolved V genes account for under half, and no reason is known for the remainder. The sample table records about 74,000 clones; approximately 81% of these occur just once. Over 2% of the sample comes from the top ten.

The source was CD4+ or CD8+ T cells sorted from blood, collected in a trial of the OX40 agonist ivuxolimab. The sequence was collected from an adult with an advanced solid tumor such as melanoma, head and neck, liver or kidney cancer.

CDR3 loop: CASRLRGTDTQYF. The DNA sequence is as follows: TGTGCCAGTAGGCTGAGGGGCACAGATACGCAGTATTTT. The rearrangement combines TRBV19 with TRBJ2-3; a weak D assignment points to TRBD2 (5 bases agree). CDR1 and CDR2 are read off the germline V gene (reference sequence) as LNHDA and SQIVND. V and J lose 6 bases and 1 base, and a span of 8 bases separates them. Its CDR3 holds 13 amino acids, cysteine through phenylalanine. Only the CDR3 DNA is retained, 39 bases long and in frame from the first base.